This T cell receptor (beta chain) appears in the sequencing data of a study of CD8+ T cells in alopecia areata. RNA, once extracted, was reverse transcribed into cDNA for use as the sequencing template. Method: immunoSEQ multiplex PCR; TCRdb's copy keeps in-frame clones and lacks some. The sample holds around 150,000 clones; roughly 50% are singletons and the top ten take about 4.9%. The V end lost 7 bases, the J end lost 5 bases, and 20 bases lay between the germline ends. This CDR3 spans 14 amino acids. CDR1 and CDR2 from the germline V gene are GTSNPN and SVGIG (reference sequence). The chain carries TRBV30 and TRBJ2-5; no firm D call. The sample consisted of CD4+ T cells sorted from blood. The sequence came from a human donor in good health. CDR3 coding DNA: TGTGCCTCTCCTTTGATTAAAGGGTCGGAGACCCAGTACTTC. Translating gives CASPLIKGSETQYF.